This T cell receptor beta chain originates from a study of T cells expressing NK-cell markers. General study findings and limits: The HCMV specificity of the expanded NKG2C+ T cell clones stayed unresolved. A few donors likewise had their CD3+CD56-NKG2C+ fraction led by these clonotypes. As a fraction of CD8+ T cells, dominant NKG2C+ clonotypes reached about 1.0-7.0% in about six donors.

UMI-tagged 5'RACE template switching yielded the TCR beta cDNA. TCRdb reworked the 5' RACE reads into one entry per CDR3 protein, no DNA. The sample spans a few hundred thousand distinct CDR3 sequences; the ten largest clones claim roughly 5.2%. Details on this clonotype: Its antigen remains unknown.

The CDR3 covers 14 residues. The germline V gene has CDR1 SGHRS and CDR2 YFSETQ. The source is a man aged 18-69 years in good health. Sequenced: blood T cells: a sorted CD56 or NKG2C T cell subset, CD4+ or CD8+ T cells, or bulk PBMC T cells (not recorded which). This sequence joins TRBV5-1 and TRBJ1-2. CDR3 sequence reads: CASSFGGENYGYTF.